This T cell receptor (beta chain) appears in the sequencing data of a study of early T cells in non-severe SARS-CoV-2 infection. At the level of the study: Unpaired chains resulted from sequencing bulk RNA of unsorted whole blood. Points from the study as a whole: Using VDJdb, the matching emphasized anti-spike CD8 responses while missing private and CD4 specificities.

Germline lookup yields CDR1 SGHNT and CDR2 YYREEE (reference sequence). This CDR3 has 12 residues. V shed 0 bases and J shed 7 bases, with 7 bases lying between them. Each cDNA molecule carried a unique molecular identifier. TCRdb re-called the 5' RACE reads with MiXCR, one entry per CDR3 protein. The sample has around 80,000 distinct CDR3 sequences, about 10% seen once. Concerning this clonotype: Its target is not known.

This material consisted of whole blood, taken at baseline. The clonotype was recovered from an adult who was a healthcare worker with PCR-confirmed SARS-CoV-2 infection or an uninfected control (not recorded which). The chain links TRBV5-4 to TRBJ1-2; no definite D call. The CDR3 region is CASSLAQVGYTF. The CDR3 DNA sequence: TGTGCCAGCAGCTTGGCGCAGGTTGGCTACACCTTC.